The 21 T cell receptor beta chains below all came from one sample that was sequenced in a study of graft-versus-host responses after intestinal transplantation. Generated by immunoSEQ multiplex PCR, the TCRdb table keeps only in-frame clones and is missing some. The repertoire includes under 6,000 clones, around a quarter of them detected once, and about 25% sits in the top ten. Irradiated stimulators labeled with violet dye, 200,000 in number, were plated with 200,000 CFSE-labeled responders. The sequenced sample was alloreactive CD8+ T cells from a mixed lymphocyte reaction culture, obtained before transplantation. The subset is: CFSE-low proliferating T cells sorted from roughly six-day pre-transplant mixed lymphocyte reaction (GvH or HvG direction). The receptor set was obtained from a human patient who was an organ donor for intestinal transplantation.

This chain joins TRBV11-2 and TRBJ2-7, with 8 nucleotides matching TRBD1. Germline V lookup: CDR1 SGHAT, CDR2 FQNNGV. This CDR3 spans 15 amino acids. V lost 5 bases to trimming and J lost 0 bases; unmatched junction nucleotides: 6. The DNA of the CDR3 is TGTGCCAGCAGCGCGATCACAGGGGGCTCCTACGAGCAGTACGTC. It yields the protein CASSAITGGSYEQYV.

The sample holds a few counts of this clone. This chain connects TRBV5-4 to TRBJ2-1; D is perhaps TRBD2 (6 bases). Per germline, CDR1 SGHNT and CDR2 YYREEE (reference sequence). The CDR3 runs 15 residues. Trimming cost V 8 bases and J 0 bases, with 15 bases left between them. The CDR3 sequence is CASNPVGSSYNEQFF. The CDR3 DNA reads as TGTGCCAGTAATCCCGTCGGGAGCTCCTACAATGAGCAGTTCTTC.

The V gene is TRBV4-2, the J gene TRBJ2-2; TRBD2 aligns across 10 bases. V was clipped by 4 bases and J by 5 bases; unmatched bases: 13. CDR3 size: 18 residues. Per the germline V gene, CDR1 is LGHNA and CDR2 is YNFKEQ. The CDR3 protein is CASSLYLSGGAGTGELFF. The CDR3 DNA follows: TGTGCCAGCAGCCTGTACCTGAGCGGGGGGGCCGGAACCGGGGAGCTGTTTTTT.

This clone was picked up one time. V and J are TRBV10-3 and TRBJ1-1; D is ambiguous. The V end was cut by 10 bases, the J end by 6 bases, with 24 bases between. Germline lookup yields CDR1 ENHRY and CDR2 SYGVKD. The CDR3 spans 15 residues. The CDR3 here is CATLSSRRGSAEAFF. CDR3 DNA: TGTGCCACCTTATCCAGCCGTCGGGGATCTGCTGAAGCTTTCTTT.

Sample share makes this clone medium-sized (0.01 to 0.1%). This chain joins TRBV4-1 and TRBJ1-4, with D tentatively TRBD1 (6 bases). This CDR3 is 15 amino acids long. The V and J ends lost 4 bases and 5 bases respectively, with 14 bases between them. Germline assignment: CDR1 MGHRA and CDR2 YSYEKL. The DNA of the CDR3 is TGCGCCAGCAGCCTTCCGGACAGAAGAAATGAAAAACTGTTTTTT. As protein: CASSLPDRRNEKLFF.

CDR3 in amino acids: CASSSYRGLAHQPQHF. CDR3 bases: TGTGCCAGCAGTTCCTACAGGGGATTAGCGCATCAGCCCCAGCATTTT. This chain links TRBV28 with TRBJ1-5; 7 positions agree with TRBD1. Germline V gives CDR1 MDHEN, CDR2 SYDVKM. V dropped 4 bases and J dropped 5; count of bases not matched to a gene: 11. This CDR3 region has 16 residues.

In this sample, this clone turned up many times. The chain employs TRBV7-8 and TRBJ2-3, with D possibly matching TRBD2 (5 bases). CDR3 length: 15 amino acids. Germline CDR1 SGHVS, CDR2 FQNEAQ. V lost 5 bases and J lost 4, with 16 bases in between. CDR3 nucleotides: TGTGCCAGCAGCCCAGAGTTCGGGGTGGCAGATACGCAGTATTTT. Translating it yields CASSPEFGVADTQYF.

The genes are TRBV28 and TRBJ1-5; D remains ambiguous. CDR3 size: 14 residues. V lost 5 bases and J 0 bases, leaving 8 bases between the germline ends. Germline CDR1 reads MDHEN; CDR2 reads SYDVKM. The CDR3 reads CASSTTDSNQPQHF. As DNA, the CDR3 is TGTGCCAGCAGTACCACAGATAGCAATCAGCCCCAGCATTTT.

Sample share makes this clone medium-sized (0.01 to 0.1%). The rearrangement joins TRBV19 to TRBJ2-2; D possibly corresponds to TRBD2 (5 bases). The ends were cut back, 6 bases at V and 5 bases at J, with 10 bases in the middle. Germline V gene data show CDR1 as LNHDA and CDR2 as SQIVND (reference sequence). The CDR3 is 13 amino acids. The DNA of the CDR3 is TGTGCCAGTAGCGTACGAGGGACCGGGGAGCTGTTTTTT. Residues: CASSVRGTGELFF.

This clone was counted only a few times. The CDR3: CASSQEQGDTQYF. Written as DNA, the CDR3 is TGTGCCAGCAGCCAGGAACAGGGGGATACGCAGTATTTT. J is TRBJ2-3 and V is TRBV14; 7 bases are shared with TRBD1. Trimming at V came to 3 bases and at J to 6 bases, leaving 3 bases not matched to a gene. This CDR3 is built from 13 residues. Germline assignment: CDR1 SGHDN and CDR2 FVKESK.

By share, this clone ranks as medium-sized. This chain links TRBV19 with TRBJ1-5, with TRBD1 identical over 9 bases. This CDR3 is 16 amino acids long. With 6 bases clipped from V and 3 bases from J, the junction kept 9 bases outside the gene matches. In germline, CDR1 is LNHDA, CDR2 SQIVND (reference sequence). The CDR3 nucleotides are TGTGCCAGTAGCCCGTGGACAGGGGCGCACAATCAGCCCCAGCATTTT. Its protein is CASSPWTGAHNQPQHF.

The sample holds a few counts of this clone. This chain links TRBV6-4 with TRBJ1-2; D ambiguous. CDR3 size: 12 residues. CDR1 and CDR2 from the germline V gene are MRHNA and SNTAGT. V was clipped by 10 bases and J by 5 bases, with 14 bases between them. CDR3 sequence: CAIFEAPYGYTF. The DNA of the CDR3 is TGTGCCATTTTCGAGGCACCGTATGGCTACACCTTC.

This chain uses TRBV6-1 with TRBJ2-1, with 8 positions matching TRBD2. The CDR3 covers 11 residues. Germline V gene sequence: CDR1 MNHNS, CDR2 SASEGT. The V gene end was trimmed by 2 bases and the J gene end by 12 bases; junction bases not matched to a gene: 0. Here the CDR3 DNA reads TGTGCCAGCAGTGAAAGCGGGGGGCAGTTCTTC. Translating it yields CASSESGGQFF.

The chain employs TRBV6-6 and TRBJ2-3; 11 bases map to TRBD1. CDR1 and CDR2 (germline): MNHNY, SVGAGI (reference sequence). CDR3 size: 15 residues. V shed 6 bases, J shed 5 bases, and the junction held 7 bases outside the gene matches. The CDR3 region is CASSHWDRGGDTQYF. The CDR3 DNA follows: TGTGCCAGCAGCCATTGGGACAGGGGGGGAGATACGCAGTATTTT.

The chain joins TRBV30 to TRBJ1-3; D unresolved. V dropped 1 base and J dropped 0 bases, with 4 bases sitting between them. Germline V gene lookup returns CDR1 GTSNPN and CDR2 SVGIG (reference sequence). The CDR3 has 13 amino acids. The CDR3 region is CAWSAFSGNTIYF. The DNA for the CDR3 is TGTGCCTGGAGTGCATTCTCTGGAAACACCATATATTTT.

The gene calls are TRBV19 and TRBJ2-1; 7 positions match TRBD1. Looked up from germline, CDR1 is LNHDA and CDR2 is SQIVND (reference sequence). This CDR3 region has 15 residues. V trimming: 7 bases; J trimming: 3 bases; junction bases outside the gene matches: 9. CDR3 sequence: CASKIRQGIYNEQFF. CDR3 DNA: TGTGCCAGTAAAATTAGACAGGGTATCTACAATGAGCAGTTCTTC.

By proportion, this clone is medium-sized. V usage is TRBV11-3 and J usage is TRBJ2-2; D is possibly TRBD1 (5 bases). The V gene lost 5 bases and the J gene lost 1 base, with 11 bases spanning the gap. The length of the CDR3 is 15 residues. Germline loops: CDR1 SGHNT, CDR2 YENEEA. The CDR3 nucleotides read TGTGCCAGCAGCGGACACACAGGGAACACCGGGGAGCTGTTTTTT. Its protein product is CASSGHTGNTGELFF.

The chain recombines TRBV4-1 with TRBJ1-2, with D possibly matching TRBD1 (5 bases). The V gene's germline CDR1 is MGHRA and CDR2 YSYEKL. The length of the CDR3 is 19 residues. With 0 bases removed from V and 4 bases from J, the gap between germline ends came to 24 bases. The CDR3 coding sequence is TGCGCCAGCAGCCAAGATAACCCTCTTTGGGGCAGGTCCACCTATGGCTACACCTTC. This codes for CASSQDNPLWGRSTYGYTF.

The chain combines TRBV11-3 with TRBJ1-1; D is possibly TRBD1 (5 bases). CDR3 length: 15 amino acids. V lost 5 bases and J lost 0, with 13 bases in between. The germline V gene encodes CDR1 SGHNT and CDR2 YENEEA. The CDR3 sequence is CASSRGDGVNTEAFF. In DNA form, the CDR3 reads TGTGCCAGCAGCCGGGGGGACGGGGTGAACACTGAAGCTTTCTTT.

This clone turned up a few times. The chain joins TRBV5-6 to TRBJ1-4; 8 positions match TRBD1. The CDR3 is 18 residues long. Germline values: CDR1 SGHDT, CDR2 YYEEEE. J gave up 7 bases and V 1 base, and 15 bases lay outside the gene matches. CDR3 nucleotide sequence: TGTGCCAGCAGCTTGTTCAGGACAGGGCTCCAACTTGGTGAAAAACTGTTTTTT. Translation gives CASSLFRTGLQLGEKLFF. The full variable domain, rest sourced from reference TRBV5-6 and TRBJ1-4, is DAGVTQSPTHLIKTRGQQVTLRCSPKSGHDTVSWYQQALGQGPQFIFQYYEEEERQRGNFPDRFSGHQFPNYSSELNVNALLLGDSALYLCASSLFRTGLQLGEKLFFGSGTQLSVL.

The chain couples TRBV19 to TRBJ1-5; D is uncertain. Germline V gives CDR1 LNHDA, CDR2 SQIVND (reference sequence). The germline V and J ends were trimmed by 1 base and 7 bases, with 11 bases remaining between them. The CDR3 is 14 residues long. The CDR3 reads CASSIVEGWQPQHF. The DNA of the CDR3 is TGTGCCAGTAGTATAGTCGAGGGATGGCAGCCCCAGCATTTT.